The T cell receptor (beta chain) under discussion was sequenced for a study of cytomegalovirus exposure and HLA in healthy donors. The study's findings and limits: The classifier reportedly diagnosed cytomegalovirus status with high specificity and sensitivity.

The PCR ran on 60 Vbeta and 13 Jbeta primers. Clones were sequenced by immunoSEQ multiplex PCR, and TCRdb holds only the in-frame ones, with some missing. The sample includes roughly 100,000 clones, around 64% of them seen just once. With regard to this clone: Its matching antigen is unknown.

The CDR3 is made up of 12 amino acids. Trimming left V 3 bases short and J 4 bases short, with 7 bases between. Germline CDR1 SGHRS, CDR2 YFSETQ. This receptor was taken from a man aged 55 to 70 in good health and CMV-seronegative. The V gene is TRBV5-1, the J gene TRBJ1-1; D perhaps matches TRBD1 (5 bases). The specimen was PBMCs. The CDR3 coding sequence is TGCGCCAGCAGCTGGGGGGGCACTGAAGCTTTCTTT. Translating it yields CASSWGGTEAFF.